This T cell receptor (beta chain) was found in a study of blood T cell repertoires in COVID-19 (TCRdb year 2020). With respect to the entire study: The collaborator samples originated in the United States, Italy and Spain and spanned the acute and convalescent phases of COVID-19. The prospective study material was composed of cDNA or gDNA derived from T cells, B-cell-depleted T cells, or PBMCs. Subjects who had been exposed to COVID-19, were actively infected with it, or had recovered from it provided the deeply sampled blood TCRbeta repertoires that made up the dataset. The repertoires were made available in a free public database intended to serve as a resource for research on the immune response to SARS-CoV-2. The samples were drawn from the first 160 participants of the ongoing ImmuneRACE study and from over 950 subjects provided by 6 global collaborators. Nearly every sample came with metadata listing a de-identified subject ID, COVID-19 status, age in years and sex. Where HLA class I and class II types were available, the types were taken from metadata supplied by the sample provider, not from assay-based typing. Study-wide findings and limitations: The quantity of clinical and demographic metadata differed by source and by participant and was supplied without curation.

At one collaborating source in Seattle, patients were enrolled during active infection and were followed longitudinally through the course of disease. Whole blood was collected in K2EDTA tubes by collaborating institutions according to the institutions' own protocols. For TCRbeta analysis, collaborator samples were shipped as frozen whole blood, as isolated PBMCs, or as DNA extracted from either sample type. The germline V gene encodes CDR1 SGHRS and CDR2 YFSETQ. V and J are truncated by 2 bases and 10 bases respectively, leaving an intervening sequence of 16 bases. The CDR3 measures 15 amino acids from cysteine to phenylalanine. The entry retains the CDR3 DNA only, 45 bases that are in frame from base 1. This clone occurred once. Its antigen is unknown. No much larger clone exists at a distance of one base, and base qualities are not known. TCRbeta CDR3 regions were amplified from genomic DNA by means of the immunoSEQ Assay, a bias-controlled multiplex PCR. The original pipeline was this. Within the assay, amplification of reference gene primers was used to estimate how many nucleated cells each sample contained. To quantify the absolute abundance of each unique TCRbeta CDR3 rearrangement, sequence reads were collapsed and filtered. For each sample, productive Simpson clonality was calculated by taking the square root of Simpson's diversity index across productive rearrangements. Sourced from immuneACCESS, this table was stored by TCRdb with only in-frame sequences that have V and J called. A share of the clones is absent; for the studies checked, an unresolved V gene accounts for under half, and the remainder has no known explanation. V and J calls and clone size are copied from that table; D and trimming were computed from the DNA. The sample records around 400,000 clones, more than 70% of which are singletons. 2% to 2.5% of the sample rests with the top ten.

The TCR was taken from a woman aged 55-69 years with COVID-19, enrolled during active disease. The receptor chain draws on TRBV5-1 and TRBJ1-6; the D segment could be TRBD1, given 5 matching bases. Sample: peripheral blood. The bases are TGCGCCAGCAGCTTCGCGGACATTCAGGCCTCACCCCTCCACTTT. The encoded protein is CASSFADIQASPLHF.